This T cell receptor (beta chain) appears in the sequencing data of a study of cytomegalovirus exposure and HLA in healthy donors. The PCR made use of 60 Vbeta and 13 Jbeta primers. TCRdb's copy holds only in-frame clones and misses some; the assay was immunoSEQ multiplex PCR. This sample yields about 160,000 clones, of which 80% are seen a single time; 1% belongs to the top ten. Study-level results: A classifier reportedly called cytomegalovirus status with high sensitivity and specificity.

With regard to this clone: Its antigen remains unknown.

J lost 5 bases, V lost 4 bases, and 6 bases had no gene match. The CDR3 is 16 amino acids. Germline CDR1 reads MNHEY; CDR2 reads SMNVEV (reference sequence). This clonotype originated in a woman aged 45-65 years in good health and CMV-seropositive. Sequencing was done on a sample of PBMCs. V is TRBV27 and J is TRBJ2-2; TRBD1 agrees at 11 bases. CDR3 nucleotide sequence: TGTGCCAGCAGTTCCTGGGACAGGGGGTTTACCGGGGAGCTGTTTTTT. This codes for CASSSWDRGFTGELFF.